These 16 T cell receptor beta chains originate from one sample sequenced in a study of human T cells and chemical hapten exposure. One entry per CDR3 protein, called by TCRdb with MiXCR from the RACE reads. The profile shows 150,000 to 200,000 distinct CDR3 sequences, approximately 20% of them singletons. Time point: patch test 1, 2 weeks after DPC sensitization. Indicated treatment: therapeutic diphenylcyclopropenone sensitization with weekly scalp DPC. The input for sequencing was whole blood, taken in connection with sensitization to the hapten diphenylcyclopropenone (DPC). All receptors come from a woman aged 50 to 65 with alopecia areata. Some clones in this sample may be carry-over from other donors' samples.

This clonotype has a single count. The chain has TRBV20-1 and TRBJ2-1; TRBD2 agrees at 7 bases. Trimming took 4 bases from V and 0 from J; bases not matched to a gene: 6. CDR1 is DFQATT and CDR2 is SNEGSKA in the germline V gene (reference sequence). This CDR3 has 15 amino acids. Written as DNA, the CDR3 is TGCAGTGCTATGACTCCTAGCGGCTCCTACAATGAGCAGTTCTTC. Residues: CSAMTPSGSYNEQFF.

This clonotype has just a few counts. The chain links TRBV2 to TRBJ2-4, with D possibly matching TRBD1 (5 bases). CDR3 size: 15 residues. With 4 bases removed from V and 0 bases from J, the gap between germline ends came to 10 bases. Germline CDR1 and CDR2: SNHLY and FYNNEI. In nucleotides, the CDR3 is TGTGCCAGCAGTGGAGACAGAAGAGCCAAAAACATTCAGTACTTC. It specifies CASSGDRRAKNIQYF.

The chain has TRBV4-1 and TRBJ2-2, with D possibly being TRBD1 (5 bases). The CDR3 runs 15 residues. Germline-derived CDR1 and CDR2 are MGHRA and YSYEKL. Between the trimmed V and J ends, which lost 2 bases and 1 base, there was a span of 8 bases. The CDR3 nucleotides read TGCGCCAGCAGCCAAAAGGGGATGAACACCGGGGAGCTGTTTTTT. This encodes CASSQKGMNTGELFF.

This clonotype occurred a few times. The chain is built from TRBV7-2 and TRBJ2-7; 7 bases are shared with TRBD2. V dropped 1 base and J dropped 1; count of bases not matched to a gene: 4. The germline V gene has CDR1 SGHTA and CDR2 FQGNSA. This CDR3 comprises 15 residues. The CDR3 DNA reads as TGTGCCAGCAGCTTAGATCTAGCGGCTTCCTACGAGCAGTACTTC. Translated, it gives CASSLDLAASYEQYF.

This clonotype has a handful of counts. J is TRBJ2-7 and V is TRBV7-9; 8 bases line up with TRBD2. Germline loops: CDR1 SEHNR, CDR2 FQNEAQ (reference sequence). After removal of 5 bases from V and 3 bases from J, the junction contained 12 bases not matched to a gene. CDR3 size: 16 residues. The CDR3 nucleotides read TGTGCCAGCAGCCCCCTGCGGGGGGTCCTTGGCTACGAGCAGTACTTC. Translating gives CASSPLRGVLGYEQYF.

This clonotype was observed a handful of times. This CDR3 reads CASSPDRPYGYTF. The DNA for the CDR3 is TGTGCCAGCAGCCCCGACAGACCCTATGGCTACACCTTC. The rearrangement joins TRBV7-9 to TRBJ1-2, with D perhaps matching TRBD1 (5 bases). V lost 5 bases, J lost 4 bases, and 11 bases lay in between. The CDR3 runs to 13 residues. From germline, CDR1 is SEHNR and CDR2 FQNEAQ (reference sequence).

This clonotype was found a few times. V usage is TRBV5-1 and J usage is TRBJ2-5, with D maybe TRBD2 (6 bases). CDR1 and CDR2 from the germline V gene are SGHRS and YFSETQ. The CDR3 runs 15 residues. V lost 5 bases, J lost 2 bases, and 16 bases lay in between. This CDR3 reads CASRSTPAGQETQYF. The CDR3 DNA reads as TGCGCCAGCAGGTCTACCCCGGCGGGGCAAGAGACCCAGTACTTC.

The table lists this clonotype with a few counts. The chain joins TRBV5-1 to TRBJ2-1; unclear D gene. Trimming removed 0 bases at V and 10 bases at J, with 14 bases between. Germline-derived CDR1 and CDR2 are SGHRS and YFSETQ. This CDR3 region has 14 residues. The CDR3 here is CASSLATSTAEQFF. DNA of the CDR3: TGCGCCAGCAGCTTGGCCACCTCAACAGCCGAGCAGTTCTTC.

This clonotype was counted between two and nine times. This chain joins TRBV18 and TRBJ2-1, with 14 bases that match TRBD2. CDR1 is KGHSH and CDR2 is LQKENI in the germline V gene. V gave up 2 bases and J gave up 7 bases; unmatched junction bases: 4. This CDR3 contains 16 residues. CDR3 in amino acids: CASSPGTSGSGNEQFF. In DNA, the CDR3 is TGTGCCAGCTCACCAGGGACTAGCGGGAGTGGAAATGAGCAGTTCTTC.

This clonotype was seen more than once but under ten times. The chain combines TRBV20-1 with TRBJ2-2; tentatively, D is TRBD2 (6 bases). Trimming shortened V by 1 base and J by 6 bases, and 9 bases separated the two germline ends. The CDR3 extends over 13 amino acids. Germline V CDR1 and CDR2: DFQATT, SNEGSKA (reference sequence). The CDR3 DNA is TGCAGTGCTAGAGGCGGGGTCCCCGGGGAGCTGTTTTTT. Protein product: CSARGGVPGELFF.

The gene calls are TRBV5-1 and TRBJ2-1; a weak D match, TRBD1 (5 bases). This CDR3 region has 18 residues. Trimming removed 4 bases at V and 2 bases at J, with 22 bases between. Germline loops: CDR1 SGHRS, CDR2 YFSETQ. The CDR3 nucleotides read TGCGCCAGCAGCCCGGATATTAGGGGCATTCACCCCTACAATGAGCAGTTCTTC. Its translation: CASSPDIRGIHPYNEQFF.

This clonotype has a handful of counts. The gene calls are TRBV5-5 and TRBJ2-5, with 10 bases matching TRBD2. The CDR3 is made up of 18 amino acids. The germline V gene encodes CDR1 SGHKS and CDR2 YYEKEE (reference sequence). V lost 4 bases to trimming and J lost 4 bases; unmatched junction nucleotides: 16. In DNA, the CDR3 is TGTGCCAGCAGCAACAAAGGACTAGCGGCCTTCCCCCCAGAGACCCAGTACTTC. This encodes CASSNKGLAAFPPETQYF.

Note on this clonotype: A junction end diverges from the germline sequence, so it may reflect a read error. The rearrangement uses TRBV29-1 and TRBJ1-3, with a possible D match to TRBD1 (5 bases). Germline V CDR1 and CDR2: SQVTM, ANQGSEA. CDR3 length equals 13 residues. The DNA of the CDR3 is TGCAGCGTTGAAGATATCAGGCCAAGGGGTTTGAATTTT. Translated, it gives CSVEDIRPRGLNF.

This clonotype was seen a handful of times. This rearrangement joins TRBV9 to TRBJ2-2, with 7 positions matching TRBD1. Germline trimming cut 4 bases from V and 8 bases from J; bases unmatched to any gene: 8. The V gene's germline CDR1 is SGDLS and CDR2 YYNGEE. The CDR3 spans 14 residues. The CDR3 sequence is CASSIRTGLGELFF. The DNA of the CDR3 is TGTGCCAGCAGCATCCGGACAGGTTTGGGGGAGCTGTTTTTT.

This chain connects TRBV3-1 to TRBJ1-5; D is perhaps TRBD1 (6 bases). Germline-derived CDR1 and CDR2 are LGHDT and YNNKEL (reference sequence). This CDR3 has 13 residues. Trimming shortened V by 3 bases and J by 7 bases, and 10 bases separated the two germline ends. The CDR3 is CASSQAGAQPQHF. The CDR3 nucleotides are TGTGCCAGCAGCCAGGCAGGGGCCCAGCCCCAGCATTTT.

V usage is TRBV7-2 and J usage is TRBJ2-5; D tentatively fits TRBD1 or TRBD2 (6 bases each). Germline lookup yields CDR1 SGHTA and CDR2 FQGNSA. The CDR3 totals 16 residues. Trimming took off 5 bases at V and 1 base at J, with 17 bases between the two ends. The CDR3 DNA reads TGTGCCAGCAGCGATCTTCCGTGGGGGGCCCAAGAGACCCAGTACTTC. It encodes CASSDLPWGAQETQYF.